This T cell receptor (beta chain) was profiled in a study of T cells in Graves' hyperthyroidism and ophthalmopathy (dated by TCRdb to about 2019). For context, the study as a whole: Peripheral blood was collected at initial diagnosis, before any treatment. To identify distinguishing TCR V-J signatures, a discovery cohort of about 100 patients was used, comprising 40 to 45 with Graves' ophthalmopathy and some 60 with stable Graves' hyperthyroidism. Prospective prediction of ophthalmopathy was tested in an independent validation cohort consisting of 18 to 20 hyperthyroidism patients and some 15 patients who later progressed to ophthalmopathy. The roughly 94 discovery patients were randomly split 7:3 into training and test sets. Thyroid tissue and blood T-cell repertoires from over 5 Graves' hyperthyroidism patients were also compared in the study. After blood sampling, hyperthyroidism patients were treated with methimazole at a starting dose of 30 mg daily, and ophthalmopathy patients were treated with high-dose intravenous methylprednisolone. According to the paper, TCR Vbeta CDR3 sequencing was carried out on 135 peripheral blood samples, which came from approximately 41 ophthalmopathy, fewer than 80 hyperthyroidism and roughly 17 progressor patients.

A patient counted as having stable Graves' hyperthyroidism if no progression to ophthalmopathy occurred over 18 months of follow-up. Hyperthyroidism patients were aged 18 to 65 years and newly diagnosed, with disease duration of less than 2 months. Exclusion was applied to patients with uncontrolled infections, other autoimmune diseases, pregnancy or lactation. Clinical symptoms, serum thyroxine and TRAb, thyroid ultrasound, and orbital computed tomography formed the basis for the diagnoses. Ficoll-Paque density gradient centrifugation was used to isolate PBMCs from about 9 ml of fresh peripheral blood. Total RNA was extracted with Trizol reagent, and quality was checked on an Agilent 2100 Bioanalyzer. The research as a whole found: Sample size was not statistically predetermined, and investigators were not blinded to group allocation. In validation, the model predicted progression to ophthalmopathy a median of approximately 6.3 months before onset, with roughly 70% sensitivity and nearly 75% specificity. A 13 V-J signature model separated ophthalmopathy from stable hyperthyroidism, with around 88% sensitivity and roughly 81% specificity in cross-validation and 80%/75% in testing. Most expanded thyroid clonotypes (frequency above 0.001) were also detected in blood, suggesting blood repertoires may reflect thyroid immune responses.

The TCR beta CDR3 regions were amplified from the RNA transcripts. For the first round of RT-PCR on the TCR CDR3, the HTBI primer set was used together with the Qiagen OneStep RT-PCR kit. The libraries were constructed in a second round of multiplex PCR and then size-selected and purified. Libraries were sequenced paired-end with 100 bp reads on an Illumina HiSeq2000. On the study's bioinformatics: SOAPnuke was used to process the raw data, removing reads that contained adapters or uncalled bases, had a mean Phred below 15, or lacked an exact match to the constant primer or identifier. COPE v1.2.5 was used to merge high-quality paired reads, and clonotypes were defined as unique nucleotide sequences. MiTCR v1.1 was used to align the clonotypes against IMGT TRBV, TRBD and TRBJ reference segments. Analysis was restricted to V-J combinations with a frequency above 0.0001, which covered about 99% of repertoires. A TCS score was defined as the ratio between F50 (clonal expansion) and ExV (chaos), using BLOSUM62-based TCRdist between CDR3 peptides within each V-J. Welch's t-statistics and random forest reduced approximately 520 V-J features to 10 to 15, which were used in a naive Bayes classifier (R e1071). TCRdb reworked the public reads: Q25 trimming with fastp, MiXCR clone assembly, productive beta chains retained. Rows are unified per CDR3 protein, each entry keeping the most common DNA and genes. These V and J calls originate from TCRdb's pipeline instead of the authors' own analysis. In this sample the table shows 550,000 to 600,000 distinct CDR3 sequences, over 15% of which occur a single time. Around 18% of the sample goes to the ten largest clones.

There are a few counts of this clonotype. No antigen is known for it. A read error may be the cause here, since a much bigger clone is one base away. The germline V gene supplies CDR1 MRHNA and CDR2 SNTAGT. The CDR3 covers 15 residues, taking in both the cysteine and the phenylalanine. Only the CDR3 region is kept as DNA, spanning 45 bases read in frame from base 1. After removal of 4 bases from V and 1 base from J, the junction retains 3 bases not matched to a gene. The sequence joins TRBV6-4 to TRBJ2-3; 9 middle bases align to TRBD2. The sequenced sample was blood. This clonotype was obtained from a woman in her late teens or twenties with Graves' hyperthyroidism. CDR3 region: CASSASSGGTDTQYF. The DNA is TGTGCCAGCAGTGCTTCTAGCGGGGGCACAGATACGCAGTATTTT.